This T cell receptor beta chain derives from a study of PD-1 blockade in classical Hodgkin lymphoma. Each patient's relapse followed autologous stem cell transplantation, and brentuximab vedotin exposure varied. The germline V and J ends were trimmed by 0 bases and 7 bases, with 1 base remaining between them. The germline V gene encodes CDR1 SGHDT and CDR2 YYEEEE. This CDR3 is 11 amino acids long. Assay used: immunoSEQ multiplex PCR; TCRdb lists only in-frame clones, some missing. The table shows roughly 40,000 clones, with 60% to 85% occurring only once. The chain links TRBV5-6 to TRBJ2-2; D is uncertain. This sequence originates from a human donor with classical Hodgkin lymphoma. The material was peripheral blood mononuclear cells (PBMCs), obtained at baseline. This chain's CDR3 is CASSLDGELFF. The CDR3 DNA reads as TGTGCCAGCAGCTTGGACGGGGAGCTGTTTTTT.